The sequence of this TCR beta chain was determined in a study of control samples from healthy donors and cancer patients. Germline V gene data show CDR1 as SQVTM and CDR2 as ANQGSEA. CDR3 size: 17 residues. Deletions cut 0 bases from V and 0 bases from J, with 14 bases between. Assay used: immunoSEQ multiplex PCR; TCRdb lists only in-frame clones, some missing. The data contain more than 95,000 clones, around 89% of them singletons. The V and J genes are TRBV29-1 and TRBJ1-4; D is unresolved. The material sequenced was PBMCs. The origin of this receptor is a man in his 60s with lung cancer. The CDR3 DNA reads as TGCAGCGTTGAAGATCAGCGGGCCGCTGCAACTAATGAAAAACTGTTTTTT. This encodes CSVEDQRAAATNEKLFF.